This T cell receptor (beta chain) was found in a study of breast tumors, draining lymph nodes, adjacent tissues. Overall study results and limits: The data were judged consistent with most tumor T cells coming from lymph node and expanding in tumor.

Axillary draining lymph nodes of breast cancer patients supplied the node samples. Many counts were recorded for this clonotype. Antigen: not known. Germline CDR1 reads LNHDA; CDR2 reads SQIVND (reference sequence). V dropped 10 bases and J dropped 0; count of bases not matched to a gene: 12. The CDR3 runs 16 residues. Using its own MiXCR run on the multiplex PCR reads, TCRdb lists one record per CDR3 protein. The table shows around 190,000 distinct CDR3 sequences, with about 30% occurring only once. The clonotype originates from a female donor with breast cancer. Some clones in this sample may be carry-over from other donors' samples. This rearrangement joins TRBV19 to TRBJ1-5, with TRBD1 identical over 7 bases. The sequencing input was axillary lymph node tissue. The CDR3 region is CATGTENIYSNQPQHF. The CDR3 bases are TGTGCCACCGGGACAGAGAACATTTATAGCAATCAGCCCCAGCATTTT.